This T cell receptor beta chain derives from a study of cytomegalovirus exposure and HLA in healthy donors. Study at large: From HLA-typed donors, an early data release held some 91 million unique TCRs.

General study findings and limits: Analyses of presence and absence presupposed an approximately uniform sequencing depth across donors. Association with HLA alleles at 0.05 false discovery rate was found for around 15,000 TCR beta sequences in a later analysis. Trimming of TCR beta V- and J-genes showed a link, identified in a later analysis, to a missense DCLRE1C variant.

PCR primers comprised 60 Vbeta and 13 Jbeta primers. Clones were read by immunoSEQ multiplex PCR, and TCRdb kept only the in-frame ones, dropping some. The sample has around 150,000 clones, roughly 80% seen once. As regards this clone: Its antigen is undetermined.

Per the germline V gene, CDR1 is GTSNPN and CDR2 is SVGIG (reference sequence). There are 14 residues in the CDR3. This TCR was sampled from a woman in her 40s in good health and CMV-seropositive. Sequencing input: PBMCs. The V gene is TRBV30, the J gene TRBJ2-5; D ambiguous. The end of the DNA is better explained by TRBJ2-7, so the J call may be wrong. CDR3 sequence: CAWSVWASSYEQYF. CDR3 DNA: TGTGCCTGGAGTGTATGGGCGAGCTCCTACGAGCAGTACTTC.